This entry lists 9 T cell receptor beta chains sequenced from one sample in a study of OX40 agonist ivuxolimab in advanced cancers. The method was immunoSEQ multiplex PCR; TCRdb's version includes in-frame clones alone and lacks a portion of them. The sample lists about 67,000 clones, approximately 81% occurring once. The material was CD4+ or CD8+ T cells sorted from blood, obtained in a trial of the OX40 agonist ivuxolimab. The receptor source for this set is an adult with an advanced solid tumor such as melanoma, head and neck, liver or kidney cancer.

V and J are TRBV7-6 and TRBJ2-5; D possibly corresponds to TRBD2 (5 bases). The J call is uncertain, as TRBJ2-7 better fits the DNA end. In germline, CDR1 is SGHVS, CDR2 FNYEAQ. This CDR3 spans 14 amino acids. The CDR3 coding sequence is TGTGCCAGCAGCCGCGGGTACGGATCCTACGAGCAGTACTTC. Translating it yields CASSRGYGSYEQYF.

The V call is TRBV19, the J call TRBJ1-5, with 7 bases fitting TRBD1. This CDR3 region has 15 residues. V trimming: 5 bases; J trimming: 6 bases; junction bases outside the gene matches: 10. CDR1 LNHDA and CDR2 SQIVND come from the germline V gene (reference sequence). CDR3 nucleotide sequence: TGTGCCAGTAGTCCGGAACCACAGGGGAGTCAGCCCCAGCATTTT. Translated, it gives CASSPEPQGSQPQHF.

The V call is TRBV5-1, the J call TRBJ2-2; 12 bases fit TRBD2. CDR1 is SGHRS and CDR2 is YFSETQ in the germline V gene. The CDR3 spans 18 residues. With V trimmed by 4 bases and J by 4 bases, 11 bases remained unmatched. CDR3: CASSSRTSGKEGTGELFF. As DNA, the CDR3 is TGCGCCAGCAGCAGCCGGACTAGCGGGAAAGAGGGCACCGGGGAGCTGTTTTTT.

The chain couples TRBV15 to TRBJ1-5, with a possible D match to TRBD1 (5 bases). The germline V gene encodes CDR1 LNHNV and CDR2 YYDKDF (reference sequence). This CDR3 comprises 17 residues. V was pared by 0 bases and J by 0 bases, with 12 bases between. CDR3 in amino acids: CATSRDPPRVSNQPQHF. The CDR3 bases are TGTGCCACCAGCAGAGATCCCCCCAGGGTTAGCAATCAGCCCCAGCATTTT.

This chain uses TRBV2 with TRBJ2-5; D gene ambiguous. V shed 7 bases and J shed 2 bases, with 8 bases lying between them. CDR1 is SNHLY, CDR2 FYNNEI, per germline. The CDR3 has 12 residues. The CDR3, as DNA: TGTGCCAGCACCCGTCAGCAAGAGACCCAGTACTTC. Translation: CASTRQQETQYF. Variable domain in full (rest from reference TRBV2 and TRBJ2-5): EPEVTQTPSHQVTQMGQEVILRCVPISNHLYFYWYRQILGQKVEFLVSFYNNEISEKSEIFDDQFSVERPDGSNFTLKIRSTKLEDSAMYFCASTRQQETQYFGPGTRLLVL.

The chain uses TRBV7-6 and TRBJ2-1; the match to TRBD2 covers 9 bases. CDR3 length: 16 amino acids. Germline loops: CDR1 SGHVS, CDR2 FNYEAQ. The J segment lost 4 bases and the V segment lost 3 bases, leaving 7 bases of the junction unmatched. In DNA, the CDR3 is TGTGCCAGCAGCTTTGTCTTGACTAGCGGATACAATGAGCAGTTCTTC. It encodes CASSFVLTSGYNEQFF.

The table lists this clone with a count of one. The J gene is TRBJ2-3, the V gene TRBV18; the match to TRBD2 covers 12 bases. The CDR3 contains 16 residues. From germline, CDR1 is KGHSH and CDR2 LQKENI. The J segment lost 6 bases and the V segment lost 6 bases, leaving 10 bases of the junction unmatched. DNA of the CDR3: TGTGCCAGCTCGCAAGCTAGCGGGGGGGGCCGGGATACGCAGTATTTT. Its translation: CASSQASGGGRDTQYF.

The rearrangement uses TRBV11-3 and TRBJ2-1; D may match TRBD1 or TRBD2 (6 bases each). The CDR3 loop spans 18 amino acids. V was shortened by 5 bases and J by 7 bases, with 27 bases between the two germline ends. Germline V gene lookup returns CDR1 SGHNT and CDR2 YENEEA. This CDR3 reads CASSPSPGEAGGNNEQFF. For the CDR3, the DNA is TGTGCCAGCAGCCCCAGTCCCGGAGAGGCCGGGGGCAATAATGAGCAGTTCTTC.

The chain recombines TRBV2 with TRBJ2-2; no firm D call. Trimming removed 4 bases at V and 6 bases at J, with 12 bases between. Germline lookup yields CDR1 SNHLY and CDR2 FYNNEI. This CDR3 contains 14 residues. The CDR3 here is CASSVQSQAGELFF. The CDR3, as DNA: TGTGCCAGCAGTGTGCAGTCACAAGCCGGGGAGCTGTTTTTT. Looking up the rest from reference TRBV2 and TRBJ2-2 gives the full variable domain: EPEVTQTPSHQVTQMGQEVILRCVPISNHLYFYWYRQILGQKVEFLVSFYNNEISEKSEIFDDQFSVERPDGSNFTLKIRSTKLEDSAMYFCASSVQSQAGELFFGEGSRLTVL.